The source of this T cell receptor (beta chain) is a study of long-term antiretroviral therapy in people with HIV (dated by TCRdb to the early 2020s). Regarding the research as a whole: The earliest samples were collected about a decade before the 2015 WHO recommendation for immediate ART, when ART was typically delayed until CD4 counts fell. Test extractions of a monoclonal T-cell line alongside some 35 polyclonal samples showed no cross-contamination during QIAcube processing. Eleven of the 30 participants with HIV were female. A retrospective serial study tested whether changes in peripheral blood TRB repertoire composition and diversity were associated with ART initiation and durable HIV suppression. A total of some 200 cryopreserved PBMC samples came from a few dozen adults with confirmed HIV infection and were collected serially over a mean of about 6 years (range 1-12). Paper-wide results and their limitations: Narrower CDR3 length ranges were observed in HIV repertoires than in controls, and an antigen-experienced repertoire with only a slight naive shift after ART was suggested by the network structure. The repertoire was dominated across all time points by expanded TRB clones identified before ART initiation, although this dominance was seen to fluctuate and to decrease in many PLHIV after ART. Samples dated from the mid-2000s to the late 2010s, and the ART regimens used may be less effective than current ones. A significant increase in TRB diversity was found to be associated with ART initiation, although TRB diversity was observed to remain significantly below that of transplant donor controls even after long-term ART. Owing to limited PBMC availability, only the TCR beta chain was sequenced, without alpha chain pairing. Inferences about post-ART repertoire changes are limited because no data were available on ART adherence, viral resistance or therapy changes. Because pre-ART samples had limited cell numbers, unsorted PBMC were profiled rather than sorted CD4+ and CD8+ T cells.

The immunoSEQ hsTCRB v3.0 assay was used at survey level resolution to sequence the TRB variable region. TRB sequencing targeted a depth of 40,000-50,000 T-cell genomes per sample. An Illumina MiSeq with a v3 150-cycle kit was used to sequence the pooled TRB libraries. The source study handled its data this way. Analysis of repertoires was carried out in R inside a reproducible Nextflow workflow spanning QC, data transformation and analysis. LymphoSeq2, an R package for AIRR-Seq data exploration, was used to implement custom analyses. A few samples that yielded fewer than 5000 total TRB sequences were excluded, so that approximately 170 HIV repertoires were analyzed. Of the 188 retained HIV repertoires, 55 to 60 were collected before and more than 120 after ART initiation. Each repertoire was downsampled to 5000 TRB nucleotide sequences, and summary statistics were averaged across 100 downsampling iterations. Only TRB sequences with CDR3 regions of at least seven amino acids were retained for analysis. Diversity was measured with a Shannon entropy-derived clonality score and the Gini coefficient. In the repertoire networks, any two of the top 5000 CDR3 amino acid sequences were linked whenever the two sequences differed by an edit distance of one. For TRB CDR3 amino acid sequences, antigen specificity groups and MHC restriction were predicted with GLIPH2. Known CMV, EBV, HIV or tissue antigen associations were flagged by matching CDR3 amino acid sequences against VDJdb and McPAS-TCR. Pre-ART, post-ART and control groups were compared with Wilcoxon signed-rank tests and Holm-Bonferroni correction. Here the immuneACCESS table is served through TCRdb, limited to in-frame sequences with V and J called. Missing clones are a known gap in these copies; in checked studies unresolved V genes cover under half, and the rest lacks a known reason. V and J calls plus clone size are reproduced from that table; the DNA served to infer D and trimming. For this sample the table gives 10,000 to 15,000 clones, of which around 77% were detected only once. The top ten clones comprise more than 13% of the sample.

V lost 2 bases and J lost 6 bases, and the count of bases not matched to a germline gene is 9. CDR1 SGHVS and CDR2 FNYEAQ are derived from the germline V gene. The cysteine opens and the phenylalanine closes a CDR3 of 15 amino acids. Only the CDR3 portion is preserved as DNA: 45 bases, with reading frame beginning at the first base. Inclusion was restricted to participants for whom at least one PBMC sample before ART initiation and at least two post-ART samples were available. All participants with HIV were treated in the United States of America. Before DNA extraction, cryopreserved samples containing 1-10 million PBMC were thawed and washed. At the time of the earliest PBMC sample for each participant with HIV, ages ranged from roughly 23 to 55 years. PBMC samples from each participant spanned 1-4 timepoints before ART initiation and 2-8 timepoints after ART initiation, with a median of 7 samples. For every participant, serial HIV viral load, CD4+ T-cell count, ART history and demographic data were obtained. Genomic DNA was extracted from unsorted PBMC with a Qiagen kit on a QIAcube, processed in batches of 12 samples.

To note about this clone: The antigen this receptor binds is unknown. No much larger clonotype is one base removed from it; base qualities were not supplied.

The sample in question was unsorted PBMCs, obtained 1.3 years after starting antiretroviral therapy. The clonotype was recovered from a young woman with HIV. Here the chain combines TRBV7-6 and TRBJ2-7; 8 bases in the middle match TRBD2. CDR3 loop: CASSLMSGSGGEQYF. The nucleotides are TGTGCCAGCAGCTTAATGTCTGGAAGCGGGGGCGAGCAGTACTTC. Extended through the reference TRBV7-6 and TRBJ2-7 proteins, this CDR3 yields the full variable domain: GAGVSQSPRYKVTKRGQDVALRCDPISGHVSLYWYRQALGQGPEFLTYFNYEAQQDKSGLPNDRFSAERPEGSISTLTIQRTEQRDSAMYRCASSLMSGSGGEQYFGPGTRLTVT.